This T cell receptor beta chain was recovered during a study of yellow fever vaccine responses in identical twins. Overall study findings and caveats: Reported findings indicate that twins' vaccine T cell responses seemed partially convergent, partially personalized.

This clonotype has just a few counts. Antigen unknown. CDR1 is MNHEY and CDR2 is SVGEGT in the germline V gene. The V and J ends lost 2 bases and 9 bases, in that order; junction bases with no gene match: 4. The CDR3 runs 14 residues. TCRdb analysed the RT-PCR reads with MiXCR anew, one entry per CDR3 protein. The sample records more than 5,500 distinct CDR3 sequences, 65% to 70% being singletons. Sequencing used T cells from blood (PBMCs), unsorted or a sorted subset (not recorded which), obtained before or after yellow fever vaccination (not recorded which). This sequence was found in a woman between 18 and 30 years old who received the yellow fever vaccine. The rearrangement links TRBV6-2 or TRBV6-3 to TRBJ1-6; 7 bases match TRBD1. The CDR3 nucleotides read TGTGCCAGCAGTTACGGACAGGAAAGTTCACCCCTCCACTTT. Translating gives CASSYGQESSPLHF.